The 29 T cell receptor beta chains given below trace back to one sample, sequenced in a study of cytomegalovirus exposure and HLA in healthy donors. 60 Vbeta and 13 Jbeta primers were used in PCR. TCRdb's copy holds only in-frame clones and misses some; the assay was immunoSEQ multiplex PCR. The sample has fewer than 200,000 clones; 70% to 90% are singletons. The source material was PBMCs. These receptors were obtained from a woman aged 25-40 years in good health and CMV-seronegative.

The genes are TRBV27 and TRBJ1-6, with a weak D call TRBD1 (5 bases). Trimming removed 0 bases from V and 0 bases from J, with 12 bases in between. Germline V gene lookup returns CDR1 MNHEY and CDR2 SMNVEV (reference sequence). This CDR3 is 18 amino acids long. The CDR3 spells CASSLSSAGLSYNSPLHF. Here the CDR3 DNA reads TGTGCCAGCAGTTTATCGAGTGCAGGGCTCTCCTATAATTCACCCCTCCACTTT.

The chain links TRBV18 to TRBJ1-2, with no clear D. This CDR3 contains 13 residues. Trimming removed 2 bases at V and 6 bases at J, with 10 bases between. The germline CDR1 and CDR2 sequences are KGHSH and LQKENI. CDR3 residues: CASSPMVADGYTF. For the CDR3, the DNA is TGTGCCAGCTCACCAATGGTGGCGGATGGCTACACCTTC.

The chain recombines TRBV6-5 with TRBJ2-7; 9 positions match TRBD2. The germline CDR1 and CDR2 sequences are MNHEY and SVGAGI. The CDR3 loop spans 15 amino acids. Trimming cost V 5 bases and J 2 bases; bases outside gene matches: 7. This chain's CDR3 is CASSGPSGGPYEQYF. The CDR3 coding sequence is TGTGCCAGCAGTGGTCCGAGCGGGGGGCCCTACGAGCAGTACTTC.

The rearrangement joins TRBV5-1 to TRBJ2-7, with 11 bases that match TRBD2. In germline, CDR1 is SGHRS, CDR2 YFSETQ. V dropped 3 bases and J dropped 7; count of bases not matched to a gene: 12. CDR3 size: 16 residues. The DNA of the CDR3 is TGCGCCAGCAGCTCTATTACTAGCGGGAGTCATAGGGAGCAGTACTTC. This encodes CASSSITSGSHREQYF.

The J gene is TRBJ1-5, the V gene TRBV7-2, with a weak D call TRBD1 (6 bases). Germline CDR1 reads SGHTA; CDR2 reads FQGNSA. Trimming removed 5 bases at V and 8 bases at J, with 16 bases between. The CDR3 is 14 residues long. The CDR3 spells CASSQNRVREPQHF. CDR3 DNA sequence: TGTGCCAGCAGCCAGAACAGGGTTCGGGAGCCCCAGCATTTT.

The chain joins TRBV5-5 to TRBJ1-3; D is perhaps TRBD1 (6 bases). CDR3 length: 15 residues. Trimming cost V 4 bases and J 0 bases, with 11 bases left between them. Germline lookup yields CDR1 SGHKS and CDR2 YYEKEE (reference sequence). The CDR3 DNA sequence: TGTGCCAGCAGCAGCGGACAGAGCTCTGGAAACACCATATATTTT. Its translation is CASSSGQSSGNTIYF.

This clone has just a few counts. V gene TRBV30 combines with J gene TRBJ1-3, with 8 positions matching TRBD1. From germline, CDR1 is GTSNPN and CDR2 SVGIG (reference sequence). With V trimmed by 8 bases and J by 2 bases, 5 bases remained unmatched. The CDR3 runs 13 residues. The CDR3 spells CAADREAGNTIYF. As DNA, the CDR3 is TGTGCCGCGGACAGGGAGGCTGGAAACACCATATATTTT.

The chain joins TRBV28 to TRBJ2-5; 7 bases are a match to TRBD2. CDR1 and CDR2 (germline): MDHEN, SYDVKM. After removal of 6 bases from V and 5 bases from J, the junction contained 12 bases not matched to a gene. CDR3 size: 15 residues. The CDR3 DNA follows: TGTGCCAGCAGGTCGGGGGACTATAGTCCGGAGACCCAGTACTTC. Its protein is CASRSGDYSPETQYF.

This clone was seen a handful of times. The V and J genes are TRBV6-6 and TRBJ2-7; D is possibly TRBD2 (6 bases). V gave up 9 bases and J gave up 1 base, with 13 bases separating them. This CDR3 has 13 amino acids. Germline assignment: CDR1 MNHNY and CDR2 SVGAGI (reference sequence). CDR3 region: CASLTGASYEQYF. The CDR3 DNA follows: TGTGCCAGTTTGACGGGAGCTTCCTACGAGCAGTACTTC.

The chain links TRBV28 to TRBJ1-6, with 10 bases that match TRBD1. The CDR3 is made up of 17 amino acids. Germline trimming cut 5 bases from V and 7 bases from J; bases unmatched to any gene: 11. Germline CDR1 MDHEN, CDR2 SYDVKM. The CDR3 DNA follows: TGTGCCAGCAGTCGGACAGGGGGAAGGAGGGGAAATTCACCCCTCCACTTT. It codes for CASSRTGGRRGNSPLHF.

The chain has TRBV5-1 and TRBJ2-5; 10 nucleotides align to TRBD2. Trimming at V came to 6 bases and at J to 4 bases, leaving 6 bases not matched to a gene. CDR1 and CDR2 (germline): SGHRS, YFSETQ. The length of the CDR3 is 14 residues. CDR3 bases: TGCGCCAGCACCTCGACTAGCGGGCGAGAGACCCAGTACTTC. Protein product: CASTSTSGRETQYF.

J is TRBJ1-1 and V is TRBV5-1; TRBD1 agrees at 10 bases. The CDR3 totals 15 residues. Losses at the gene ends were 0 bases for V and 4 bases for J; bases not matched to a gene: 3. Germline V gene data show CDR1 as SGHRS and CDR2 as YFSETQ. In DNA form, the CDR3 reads TGCGCCAGCAGCTTGGGAGGACAGGGGGGCACTGAAGCTTTCTTT. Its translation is CASSLGGQGGTEAFF. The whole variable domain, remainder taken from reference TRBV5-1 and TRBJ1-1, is KAGVTQTPRYLIKTRGQQVTLSCSPISGHRSVSWYQQTPGQGLQFLFEYFSETQRNKGNFPGRFSGRQFSNSRSEMNVSTLELGDSALYLCASSLGGQGGTEAFFGQGTRLTVV.

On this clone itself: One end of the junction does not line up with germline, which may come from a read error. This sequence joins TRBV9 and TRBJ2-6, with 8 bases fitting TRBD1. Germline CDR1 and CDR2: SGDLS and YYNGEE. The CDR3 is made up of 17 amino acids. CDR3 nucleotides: TGTGCCAGCAGCGTCGGACAGGGAAACACTGGGGCCAACGGCCTGACTTTC. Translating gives CASSVGQGNTGANGLTF.

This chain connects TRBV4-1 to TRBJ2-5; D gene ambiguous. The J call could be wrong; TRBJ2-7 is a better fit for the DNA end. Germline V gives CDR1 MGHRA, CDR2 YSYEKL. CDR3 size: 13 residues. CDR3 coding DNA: TGCGCCAGCAGCCAAGAGGGCAGCTACGAGCAGTACTTC. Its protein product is CASSQEGSYEQYF.

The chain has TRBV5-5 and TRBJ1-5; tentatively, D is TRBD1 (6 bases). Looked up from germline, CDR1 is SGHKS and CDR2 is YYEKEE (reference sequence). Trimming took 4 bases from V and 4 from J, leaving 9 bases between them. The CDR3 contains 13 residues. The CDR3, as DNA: TGTGCCAGCAGCACAGGACAGAATCAGCCCCAGCATTTT. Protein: CASSTGQNQPQHF. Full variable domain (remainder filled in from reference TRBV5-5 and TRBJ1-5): DAGVTQSPTHLIKTRGQQVTLRCSPISGHKSVSWYQQVLGQGPQFIFQYYEKEERGRGNFPDRFSARQFPNYSSELNVNALLLGDSALYLCASSTGQNQPQHFGDGTRLSIL.

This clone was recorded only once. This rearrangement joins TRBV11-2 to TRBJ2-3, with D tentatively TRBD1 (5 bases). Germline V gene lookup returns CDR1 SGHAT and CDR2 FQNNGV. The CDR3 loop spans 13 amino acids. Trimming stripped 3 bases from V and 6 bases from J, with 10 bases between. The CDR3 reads CASSLGPTDTQYF. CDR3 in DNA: TGTGCCAGCAGCTTGGGGCCCACGGATACGCAGTATTTT.

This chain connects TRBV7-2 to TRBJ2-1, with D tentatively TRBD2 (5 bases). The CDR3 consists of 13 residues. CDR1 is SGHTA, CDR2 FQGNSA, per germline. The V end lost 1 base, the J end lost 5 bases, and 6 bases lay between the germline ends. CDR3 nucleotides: TGTGCCAGCAGCTTAGGACTAAACAATGAGCAGTTCTTC. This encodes CASSLGLNNEQFF. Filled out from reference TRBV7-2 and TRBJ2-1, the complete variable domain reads GAGVSQSPSNKVTEKGKDVELRCDPISGHTALYWYRQSLGQGLEFLIYFQGNSAPDKSGLPSDRFSAERTGGSVSTLTIQRTQQEDSAVYLCASSLGLNNEQFFGPGTRLTVL.

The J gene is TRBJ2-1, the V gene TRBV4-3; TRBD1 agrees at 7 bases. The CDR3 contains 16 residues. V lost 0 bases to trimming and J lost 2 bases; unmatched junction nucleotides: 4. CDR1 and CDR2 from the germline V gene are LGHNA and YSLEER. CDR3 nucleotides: TGCGCCAGCAGCCAAGACCGGACAGGAACCTACAATGAGCAGTTCTTC. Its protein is CASSQDRTGTYNEQFF.

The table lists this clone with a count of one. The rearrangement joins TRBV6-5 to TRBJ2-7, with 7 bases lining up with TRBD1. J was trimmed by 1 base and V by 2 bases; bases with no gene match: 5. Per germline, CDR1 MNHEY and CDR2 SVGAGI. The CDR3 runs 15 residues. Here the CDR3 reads CASSYAADRSYEQYF. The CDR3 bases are TGTGCCAGCAGTTACGCCGCGGACAGGTCCTACGAGCAGTACTTC.

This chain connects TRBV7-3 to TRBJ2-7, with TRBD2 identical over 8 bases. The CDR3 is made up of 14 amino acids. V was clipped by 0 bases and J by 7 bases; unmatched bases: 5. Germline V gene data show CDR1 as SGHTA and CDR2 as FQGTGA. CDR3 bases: TGTGCCAGCAGCTTAACTCGGGAGGGCCGAGAGCAGTACTTC. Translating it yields CASSLTREGREQYF.

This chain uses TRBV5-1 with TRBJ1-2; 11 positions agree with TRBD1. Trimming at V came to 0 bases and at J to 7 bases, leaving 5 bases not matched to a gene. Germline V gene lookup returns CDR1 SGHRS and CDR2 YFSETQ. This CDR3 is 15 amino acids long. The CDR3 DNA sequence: TGCGCCAGCAGCTTGGGGACAGGGGGCATTGGTGGCTACACCTTC. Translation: CASSLGTGGIGGYTF.

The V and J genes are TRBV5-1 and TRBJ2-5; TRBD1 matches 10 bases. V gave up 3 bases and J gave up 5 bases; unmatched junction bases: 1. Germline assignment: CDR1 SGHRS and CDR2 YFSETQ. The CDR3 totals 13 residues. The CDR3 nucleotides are TGCGCCAGCAGCTCGGACAGGGGGGAGACCCAGTACTTC. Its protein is CASSSDRGETQYF.

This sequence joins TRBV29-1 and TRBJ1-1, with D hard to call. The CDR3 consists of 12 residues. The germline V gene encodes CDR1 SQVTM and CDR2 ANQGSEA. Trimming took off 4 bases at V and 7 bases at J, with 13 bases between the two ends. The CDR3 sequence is CSVVAEGVEAFF. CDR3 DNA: TGCAGCGTTGTAGCGGAGGGTGTTGAAGCTTTCTTT.

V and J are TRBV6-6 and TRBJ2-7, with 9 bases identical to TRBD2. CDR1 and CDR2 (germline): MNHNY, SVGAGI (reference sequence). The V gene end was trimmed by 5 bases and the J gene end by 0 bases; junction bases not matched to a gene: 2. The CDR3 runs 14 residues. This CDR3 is CASSLSGSSYEQYF. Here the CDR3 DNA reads TGTGCCAGCAGTCTTAGCGGGAGCTCCTACGAGCAGTACTTC.

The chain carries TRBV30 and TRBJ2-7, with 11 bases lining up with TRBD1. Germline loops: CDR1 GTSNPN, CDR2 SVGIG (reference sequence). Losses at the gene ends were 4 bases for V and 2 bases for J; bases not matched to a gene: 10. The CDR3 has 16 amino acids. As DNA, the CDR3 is TGTGCCTGGATGGGACAGGGGGATCTTATCGCCTACGAGCAGTACTTC. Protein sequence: CAWMGQGDLIAYEQYF.

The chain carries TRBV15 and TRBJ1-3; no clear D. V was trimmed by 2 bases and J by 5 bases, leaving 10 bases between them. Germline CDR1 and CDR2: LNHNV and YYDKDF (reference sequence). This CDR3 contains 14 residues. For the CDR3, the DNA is TGTGCCACCAGCAGACCACATATTAGAAACACCATATATTTT. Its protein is CATSRPHIRNTIYF.

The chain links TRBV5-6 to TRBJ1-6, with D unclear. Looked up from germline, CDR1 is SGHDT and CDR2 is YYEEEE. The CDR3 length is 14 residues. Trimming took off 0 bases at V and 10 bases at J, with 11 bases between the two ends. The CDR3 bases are TGTGCCAGCAGCTTGGGCAGGCGGGGATCACCCCTCCACTTT. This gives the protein CASSLGRRGSPLHF.

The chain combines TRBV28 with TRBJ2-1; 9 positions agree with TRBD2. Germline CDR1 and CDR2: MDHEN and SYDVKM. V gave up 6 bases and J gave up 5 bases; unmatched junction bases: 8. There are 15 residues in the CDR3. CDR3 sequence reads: CASRDSGSSHNEQFF. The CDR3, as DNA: TGTGCCAGCAGGGATAGCGGGAGTTCTCACAATGAGCAGTTCTTC.

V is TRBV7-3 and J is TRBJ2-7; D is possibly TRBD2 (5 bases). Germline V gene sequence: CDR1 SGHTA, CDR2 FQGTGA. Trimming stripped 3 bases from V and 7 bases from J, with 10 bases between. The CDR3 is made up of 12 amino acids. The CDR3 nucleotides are TGTGCCAGCAGCTTCGACCAGCGGGAGCAGTACTTC. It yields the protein CASSFDQREQYF.